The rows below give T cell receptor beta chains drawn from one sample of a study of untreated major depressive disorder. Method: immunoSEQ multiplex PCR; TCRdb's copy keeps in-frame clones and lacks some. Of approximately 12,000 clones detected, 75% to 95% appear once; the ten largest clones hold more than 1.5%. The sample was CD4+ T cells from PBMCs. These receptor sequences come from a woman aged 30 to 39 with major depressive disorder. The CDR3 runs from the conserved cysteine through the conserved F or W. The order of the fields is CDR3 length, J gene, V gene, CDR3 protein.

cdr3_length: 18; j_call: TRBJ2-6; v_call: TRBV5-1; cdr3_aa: CASSLTGVPLSGANVLTF
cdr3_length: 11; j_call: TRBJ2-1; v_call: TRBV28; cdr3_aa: CASSNYNEQFF
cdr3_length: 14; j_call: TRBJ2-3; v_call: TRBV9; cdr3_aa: CASAGLAGTDTQYF
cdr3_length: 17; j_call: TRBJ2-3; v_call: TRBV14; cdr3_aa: CASSQDSTSGLTDTQYF
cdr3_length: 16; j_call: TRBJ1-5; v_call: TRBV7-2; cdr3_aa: CASSLGLLQFNQPQHF
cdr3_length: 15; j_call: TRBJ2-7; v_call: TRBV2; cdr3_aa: CASSEAPGRGYEQYF
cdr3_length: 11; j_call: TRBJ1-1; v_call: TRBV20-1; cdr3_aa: CSLEWRTEAFF
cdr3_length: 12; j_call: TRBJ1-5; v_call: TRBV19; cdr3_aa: CASSEQGQPQHF
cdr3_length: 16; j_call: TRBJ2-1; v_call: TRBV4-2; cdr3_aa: CASSQPPDSSYNEQFF
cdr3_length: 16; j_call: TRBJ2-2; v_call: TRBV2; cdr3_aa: CASSGTSGRKTGELFF